These T cell receptor beta chains were read from a single sample in a study of response to subunit inactivated influenza vaccine. TCRdb ran MiXCR on the RT-PCR reads and lists one entry per CDR3 protein. The sample yields approximately 160,000 distinct CDR3 sequences, around a tenth seen once. Sequenced here: CD8+ T cells sorted from PBMCs, sampled less than 30 months after vaccination. These receptors all stem from a man aged 50-75 years who received an inactivated influenza vaccine. Each CDR3 is given with its conserved first and last residue. The D gene is left open where the match is weak. Only some rows state a clone size, as once, few, many or a class for expanded clones.

d_call: NA
j_call: TRBJ1-1
v_call: TRBV5-1
cdr3_length: 13
clone_size: NA
cdr3_nt: TGCGCCAGCAGCCCTTACAGGGACACTGAAGCTTTCTTT
cdr3_aa: CASSPYRDTEAFF

d_call: TRBD2
j_call: TRBJ2-7
v_call: TRBV3-1
cdr3_length: 14
clone_size: few
cdr3_nt: TGTGCCAGTAGAACTAGCGGGAGGGACTACGAGCAGTACTTC
cdr3_aa: CASRTSGRDYEQYF

d_call: NA
j_call: TRBJ2-3
v_call: TRBV10-3
cdr3_length: 16
clone_size: few
cdr3_nt: TGTGCCATCACCGTAGACAGATACCAAAACACAGATACGCAGTATTTT
cdr3_aa: CAITVDRYQNTDTQYF

d_call: NA
j_call: TRBJ2-7
v_call: TRBV4-1
cdr3_length: 15
clone_size: NA
cdr3_nt: TGCGCCAGCAGCCAAGACGATGACACCTCCTACGAGCAGTACTTC
cdr3_aa: CASSQDDDTSYEQYF

d_call: TRBD2
j_call: TRBJ2-7
v_call: TRBV28
cdr3_length: 17
clone_size: NA
cdr3_nt: TGTGCCAGCAGTTTTCATATTGAGCGGGAGGGTTCCTACGAGCAGTACTTC
cdr3_aa: CASSFHIEREGSYEQYF

d_call: TRBD1
j_call: TRBJ2-7
v_call: TRBV7-8
cdr3_length: 13
clone_size: many
cdr3_nt: TGTGCCAGCAGCTTGACAGGGGGCGACGAGCAGTACTTC
cdr3_aa: CASSLTGGDEQYF

d_call: TRBD2
j_call: TRBJ2-1
v_call: TRBV6-1
cdr3_length: 17
clone_size: many
cdr3_nt: TGTGCCAGCACCAAGACCGTTCTAGCGGGAGTGGACAATGAGCAGTTCTTC
cdr3_aa: CASTKTVLAGVDNEQFF

d_call: TRBD1
j_call: TRBJ2-1
v_call: TRBV18
cdr3_length: 15
clone_size: NA
cdr3_nt: TGTGCCAGCTCGCTGTGGGACAGGGGAATGGCTGAGCAGTTCTTC
cdr3_aa: CASSLWDRGMAEQFF

d_call: TRBD1
j_call: TRBJ2-3
v_call: TRBV10-3
cdr3_length: 17
clone_size: few
cdr3_nt: TGTGCCATCAGCCTCTCTTACGGGACAGGGTGGAGAGATACGCAGTATTTT
cdr3_aa: CAISLSYGTGWRDTQYF

d_call: NA
j_call: TRBJ2-2
v_call: TRBV29-1
cdr3_length: 11
clone_size: NA
cdr3_nt: TGCAGCGTCGATAGCTCCGGGGAGCTGTTTTTT
cdr3_aa: CSVDSSGELFF

d_call: NA
j_call: TRBJ2-5
v_call: TRBV7-9
cdr3_length: 12
clone_size: NA
cdr3_nt: TGTGCCAGCAGCTTAGAGTTGGAGACCCAGTACTTC
cdr3_aa: CASSLELETQYF

d_call: NA
j_call: TRBJ1-6
v_call: TRBV3-1
cdr3_length: 15
clone_size: few
cdr3_nt: TGTGCCAGCAGCCGAGGGACAACGCGGAATTCACCCCTCCACTTT
cdr3_aa: CASSRGTTRNSPLHF

d_call: TRBD1
j_call: TRBJ2-7
v_call: TRBV5-6
cdr3_length: 17
clone_size: many
cdr3_nt: TGTGCCAGCAGCTTGCCGGTTGGACAGGGTAATCTCTACGAGCAGTACTTC
cdr3_aa: CASSLPVGQGNLYEQYF

d_call: TRBD1
j_call: TRBJ1-1
v_call: TRBV27
cdr3_length: 16
clone_size: few
cdr3_nt: TGTGCCAGCAGTTTTACAGGGGGCCGAATTGGAACTGAAGCTTTCTTT
cdr3_aa: CASSFTGGRIGTEAFF

d_call: NA
j_call: TRBJ2-7
v_call: TRBV6-1
cdr3_length: 15
clone_size: NA
cdr3_nt: TGTGCCAGCAGCTGGGGGACGGACTCTACCTACGAGCAGTACTTC
cdr3_aa: CASSWGTDSTYEQYF

d_call: TRBD1
j_call: TRBJ1-1
v_call: TRBV19
cdr3_length: 13
clone_size: NA
cdr3_nt: TGTGCCAGTACTCCTCGGGGACAGTCTGAAGCTTTCTTT
cdr3_aa: CASTPRGQSEAFF

d_call: TRBD1
j_call: TRBJ2-7
v_call: TRBV20-1
cdr3_length: 14
clone_size: NA
cdr3_nt: TGCAGTGCAAGCGCGGGACAGGGGGTGGACGAGCAGTACTTC
cdr3_aa: CSASAGQGVDEQYF

d_call: NA
j_call: TRBJ2-2
v_call: TRBV7-9
cdr3_length: 14
clone_size: NA
cdr3_nt: TGTGCCAGCAGCTTAAGGAGTAACACCGGGGAGCTGTTTTTT
cdr3_aa: CASSLRSNTGELFF

d_call: NA
j_call: TRBJ1-5
v_call: TRBV12-3/TRBV12-4
cdr3_length: 14
clone_size: NA
cdr3_nt: TGTGCCAGCAGTTTAGGGCAGTTCAATCAGCCCCAGCATTTT
cdr3_aa: CASSLGQFNQPQHF

d_call: NA
j_call: TRBJ2-1
v_call: TRBV9
cdr3_length: 16
clone_size: few
cdr3_nt: TGTGCCAGCAGCGCGAGCCTCAGGGGCGGAGGCAATGAGCAGTTCTTC
cdr3_aa: CASSASLRGGGNEQFF

d_call: NA
j_call: TRBJ1-5
v_call: TRBV20-1
cdr3_length: 18
clone_size: NA
cdr3_nt: TGCAGTGCTAGAGATCCGATGGGCCACCGGTTAGGCAATCAGCCCCAGCATTTT
cdr3_aa: CSARDPMGHRLGNQPQHF

d_call: NA
j_call: TRBJ1-5
v_call: TRBV10-2
cdr3_length: 13
clone_size: NA
cdr3_nt: TGCGCCAGCAGTGAGATTAGCAATCAGCCCCAGCATTTT
cdr3_aa: CASSEISNQPQHF

d_call: TRBD1
j_call: TRBJ2-7
v_call: TRBV20-1
cdr3_length: 14
clone_size: few
cdr3_nt: TGCAGTGCTACACTACCGGGACAGGCCTACGAGCAGTACTTC
cdr3_aa: CSATLPGQAYEQYF

d_call: NA
j_call: TRBJ2-1
v_call: TRBV6-2/TRBV6-3
cdr3_length: 13
clone_size: NA
cdr3_nt: TGTGCCAGCAGTTACGCGCAGTACAATGAGCAGTTCTTC
cdr3_aa: CASSYAQYNEQFF

d_call: TRBD2
j_call: TRBJ2-1
v_call: TRBV12-3/TRBV12-4
cdr3_length: 17
clone_size: many
cdr3_nt: TGTGCCAGCAGTTTAGGGGCACCTAGCGGGAGTGAAAATGAGCAGTTCTTC
cdr3_aa: CASSLGAPSGSENEQFF

d_call: TRBD1
j_call: TRBJ1-5
v_call: TRBV9
cdr3_length: 14
clone_size: NA
cdr3_nt: TGTGCCAGCAGCGTATCAGGGGGCGATCAGCCCCAGCATTTT
cdr3_aa: CASSVSGGDQPQHF

d_call: NA
j_call: TRBJ1-5
v_call: TRBV7-6
cdr3_length: 14
clone_size: NA
cdr3_nt: TGTGCCAGCAGTCAAGGAGGGTATGGTCAGCCCCAGCATTTT
cdr3_aa: CASSQGGYGQPQHF

d_call: NA
j_call: TRBJ2-3
v_call: TRBV9
cdr3_length: 12
clone_size: NA
cdr3_nt: TGTGCCAGCAGCGGACGGGGAGATACGCAGTATTTT
cdr3_aa: CASSGRGDTQYF

d_call: TRBD2
j_call: TRBJ2-7
v_call: TRBV28
cdr3_length: 15
clone_size: few
cdr3_nt: TGTGCCAGCAGGCGGACTAGCGGGAGGAACGACGAGCAGTACTTC
cdr3_aa: CASRRTSGRNDEQYF

d_call: NA
j_call: TRBJ2-7
v_call: TRBV9
cdr3_length: 16
clone_size: few
cdr3_nt: TGTGCCAGCAGCTCAAGTGTGAGCGGAGTCTGGCGCGAGCAGTACTTC
cdr3_aa: CASSSSVSGVWREQYF

d_call: NA
j_call: TRBJ2-1
v_call: TRBV29-1
cdr3_length: 12
clone_size: many
cdr3_nt: TGCAGCGTTGAAGGACTAGGGAATGAGCAGTTCTTC
cdr3_aa: CSVEGLGNEQFF

d_call: NA
j_call: TRBJ2-7
v_call: TRBV5-1
cdr3_length: 14
clone_size: few
cdr3_nt: TGCGCCAGCAGCTTGGGACAGGCCACCTACGAGCAGTACTTC
cdr3_aa: CASSLGQATYEQYF

d_call: NA
j_call: TRBJ1-1
v_call: TRBV10-2
cdr3_length: 15
clone_size: few
cdr3_nt: TGCGCCAGCAGTGATGTATTCGGCAGGGGAGGTGAAGCTTTCTTT
cdr3_aa: CASSDVFGRGGEAFF

d_call: TRBD2
j_call: TRBJ2-2
v_call: TRBV20-1
cdr3_length: 16
clone_size: few
cdr3_nt: TGCAGTGCTAGTCCTAGGAGACTAGCGGAGACCGGGGAGCTGTTTTTT
cdr3_aa: CSASPRRLAETGELFF

d_call: NA
j_call: TRBJ2-3
v_call: TRBV29-1
cdr3_length: 15
clone_size: NA
cdr3_nt: TGCAGCGGAACCATTACAGCAACTTTCACATATACGCAGTATTTT
cdr3_aa: CSGTITATFTYTQYF

d_call: NA
j_call: TRBJ1-3
v_call: TRBV6-5
cdr3_length: 16
clone_size: many
cdr3_nt: TGTGCCAGCAGTTACTCCGCTTTGGGGTCTGGAAACACCATATATTTT
cdr3_aa: CASSYSALGSGNTIYF

d_call: NA
j_call: TRBJ2-3
v_call: TRBV4-1
cdr3_length: 17
clone_size: NA
cdr3_nt: TGCGCCAGCAGCCTAAGGGGGGCACCCAGCCCCACAGATACGCAGTATTTT
cdr3_aa: CASSLRGAPSPTDTQYF

d_call: NA
j_call: TRBJ2-7
v_call: TRBV13
cdr3_length: 14
clone_size: few
cdr3_nt: TGTGCCAGCAGTTCCGGGGCGAGGGCCTACGAGCAGTACTTC
cdr3_aa: CASSSGARAYEQYF